A single sample gave rise to the 10 T cell receptor beta chains below, sequenced in a study of Ad26.COV2.S vaccination and SARS-CoV-2 variants. The protocol was immunoSEQ multiplex PCR, while the TCRdb copy is restricted to in-frame clones and leaves out a portion. The table has about 410,000 clones, approximately 92% seen once. Treatment indicated: roughly 19 received Ad26.COV2.S at low or high dose, single or two shots; several received placebo; per-sample allocation not given. Each sample was drawn 63 days after the first injection (of vaccine or placebo). Sequences were derived from peripheral blood, sampled in a trial of Ad26.COV2.S vaccine versus placebo. All receptors derive from a person aged 18-60 years who received the Ad26.COV2.S COVID-19 vaccine or a placebo.

This clone was seen a few times. The V and J genes are TRBV4-1 and TRBJ2-7; D is possibly TRBD2 (6 bases). CDR3 length: 14 residues. V lost 4 bases and J lost 7, with 17 bases in between. Germline V gives CDR1 MGHRA, CDR2 YSYEKL. The CDR3 DNA is TGCGCCAGCAGCCTCGGGACTGGCCTTGTGGAGCAGTACTTC. This encodes CASSLGTGLVEQYF.

The count of this clone is one. The chain has TRBV9 and TRBJ1-2; D is uncertain. The CDR3 extends over 16 amino acids. V dropped 3 bases and J dropped 4 bases, with 19 bases sitting between them. Germline V gives CDR1 SGDLS, CDR2 YYNGEE. The CDR3: CASSARDVVGVYGYTF. For the CDR3, the DNA is TGTGCCAGCAGCGCCCGCGATGTTGTGGGCGTCTATGGCTACACCTTC.

The rearrangement uses TRBV6-5 and TRBJ2-7; tentatively, D is TRBD1 or TRBD2 (5 bases each). CDR1 and CDR2 (germline): MNHEY, SVGAGI. This CDR3 region has 15 residues. V was clipped by 6 bases and J by 2 bases, with 17 bases between them. This CDR3 reads CASRPYEGTAYEQYF. For the CDR3, the DNA is TGTGCCAGCAGGCCTTACGAGGGGACCGCCTACGAGCAGTACTTC.

The gene calls are TRBV5-6 and TRBJ1-1; D is possibly TRBD1 (5 bases). The CDR3 is made up of 14 amino acids. Trimming left V 2 bases short and J 4 bases short, with 12 bases between. CDR1 SGHDT and CDR2 YYEEEE come from the germline V gene. CDR3 sequence reads: CASSFPGQGTEAFF. CDR3 coding DNA: TGTGCCAGCAGCTTCCCGGGGCAGGGCACTGAAGCTTTCTTT.

The chain links TRBV2 to TRBJ1-2; D uncertain. The germline V and J ends were trimmed by 3 bases and 2 bases, with 19 bases remaining between them. From germline, CDR1 is SNHLY and CDR2 FYNNEI. The CDR3 is 17 residues long. Here the CDR3 reads CASSEAVVLQGNYGYTF. The DNA of the CDR3 is TGTGCCAGCAGTGAGGCGGTAGTATTACAAGGGAACTATGGCTACACCTTC.

The chain carries TRBV4-3 and TRBJ1-6; D is possibly TRBD1 (5 bases). From germline, CDR1 is LGHNA and CDR2 YSLEER. CDR3 length: 17 residues. V lost 1 base to trimming and J lost 1 base, with 11 bases between them. The CDR3: CASSQALGESYNSPLHF. The CDR3 coding sequence is TGCGCCAGCAGCCAAGCACTGGGGGAGTCCTATAATTCACCCCTCCACTTT.

The chain uses TRBV24-1 and TRBJ2-7, with 7 bases that match TRBD2. The CDR3 length is 13 residues. Germline CDR1 is KGHDR and CDR2 is SFDVKD. V gave up 4 bases and J gave up 3 bases; unmatched junction bases: 2. The CDR3 DNA reads TGTGCCACCAGTGAGGGCGGGGGCTACGAGCAGTACTTC. Protein product: CATSEGGGYEQYF.

The V call is TRBV27, the J call TRBJ1-6, with 7 bases aligning to TRBD1. The CDR3 consists of 16 residues. V lost 4 bases and J lost 8; bases outside the gene matches: 11. Germline CDR1 is MNHEY and CDR2 is SMNVEV (reference sequence). This CDR3 is CASSSYRGGGDSPLHF. The DNA of the CDR3 is TGTGCCAGCAGTTCCTACAGGGGAGGCGGAGATTCACCCCTCCACTTT.

This clone appeared once. This sequence joins TRBV11-2 and TRBJ1-2; no firm D call. This CDR3 has 16 residues. Germline CDR1 is SGHAT and CDR2 is FQNNGV. V was pared by 2 bases and J by 7 bases, with 20 bases between. This chain's CDR3 is CASSLILGPDKGGYTF. The CDR3 DNA is TGTGCCAGCAGCTTAATCCTCGGGCCGGATAAGGGTGGCTACACCTTC.

The chain has TRBV29-1 and TRBJ1-1; D call uncertain. Germline V gives CDR1 SQVTM, CDR2 ANQGSEA. V lost 4 bases and J lost 6, with 15 bases in between. The CDR3 has 13 residues. CDR3 region: CSVALSLSSEAFF. CDR3 bases: TGCAGCGTTGCTTTATCCCTCAGCTCTGAAGCTTTCTTT. The full variable domain, rest sourced from reference TRBV29-1 and TRBJ1-1, is SAVISQKPSRDICQRGTSLTIQCQVDSQVTMMFWYRQQPGQSLTLIATANQGSEATYESGFVIDKFPISRPNLTFSTLTVSNMSPEDSSIYLCSVALSLSSEAFFGQGTRLTVV.